Detailed here is one T cell receptor beta chain. Its specificity is not known. The ends were cut back, 5 bases at V and 0 bases at J, with 15 bases in the middle. CDR3 length: 15 amino acids. Germline CDR1 reads SGHRS; CDR2 reads YFSETQ. Using a J-beta primer mix together with a sample-barcoded 5' primer, a second PCR was run for about 7 to 12 cycles. Paired-end reads containing CDR3 totaled no fewer than 2.5 million for each sample. TCRdb called the 5' RACE reads again in MiXCR, with one record for every CDR3 protein. The sample has about 1,500,000 distinct CDR3 sequences; 28% are singletons. The data were obtained in a study of blood T cells in healthy people across ages. The study's findings and limits: The long-lived group displayed more naive CD4+ cells, plus higher diversity, than the aged donors did. PBMCs left unsorted prevented a conclusive naive versus antigen-experienced comparison. Older individuals had lower TCR beta diversity per million T cells (the decline was roughly linear).

The chain has TRBV5-1 and TRBJ2-7, with unresolved D. The origin of this receptor is a woman aged 25 to 39 in good health. Sequencing was performed on blood. Written as DNA, the CDR3 is TGCGCCAGCAGTTCGGACGGACGATTCTCCTACGAGCAGTACTTC. Protein product: CASSSDGRFSYEQYF. Complete variable domain (other parts from reference TRBV5-1 and TRBJ2-7): KAGVTQTPRYLIKTRGQQVTLSCSPISGHRSVSWYQQTPGQGLQFLFEYFSETQRNKGNFPGRFSGRQFSNSRSEMNVSTLELGDSALYLCASSSDGRFSYEQYFGPGTRLTVT.